A selection of T cell receptor beta chains follows, all from one sample in a study of shared clonotypes between healthy human individuals. The assay was immunoSEQ multiplex PCR, and TCRdb's table has in-frame clones only and misses some. The sample shows a few million clones, just over 90% of them seen only once. The sequencing sample was made of naive CD8+ T cells from PBMCs. These TCRs come from a man between 18 and 35 years old in good health. Some clones in this sample may be carry-over from other donors' samples. Both conserved end residues are part of each CDR3. D genes are given only for firm matches. Expanded clones get a size class; other rows say once, few or many, or leave the size out.

J gene	V gene	clone size	D gene	CDR3 protein	CDR3 DNA
TRBJ1-1	TRBV19	few	.	CASRWGEGDTEAFF	TGTGCCAGTAGGTGGGGAGAAGGAGACACTGAAGCTTTCTTT
TRBJ2-1	TRBV19	.	.	CASSISRRAYNEQFF	TGTGCCAGTAGTATAAGCAGGAGGGCCTACAATGAGCAGTTCTTC
TRBJ2-7	TRBV19	.	TRBD1	CASSSGTGGWYEQYF	TGTGCCAGTAGTTCCGGGACAGGGGGTTGGTACGAGCAGTACTTC
TRBJ2-7	TRBV5-1	.	TRBD2	CASSLAGGIYEQYF	TGCGCCAGCAGCTTGGCGGGGGGGATCTACGAGCAGTACTTC
TRBJ2-5	TRBV10-2	.	.	CASSESTRGAETQYF	TGCGCCAGCAGTGAGTCGACCCGGGGGGCAGAGACCCAGTACTTC
TRBJ2-1	TRBV11-1	.	.	CASSFSDNEQFF	TGTGCCAGCAGTTTTAGCGACAATGAGCAGTTCTTC
TRBJ2-7	TRBV27	.	TRBD1	CASSLGQSSYEQYF	TGTGCCAGCAGTTTGGGACAGAGTTCCTACGAGCAGTACTTC
TRBJ2-3	TRBV28	.	.	CASSLRQGTDTQYF	TGTGCCAGCAGTCTTAGACAGGGCACAGATACGCAGTATTTT
TRBJ1-2	TRBV28	.	TRBD1	CASTNRGQGTSYTF	TGTGCCAGCACCAATCGGGGACAGGGGACTAGCTACACCTTC
TRBJ2-7	TRBV7-9	.	.	CASSPQDRNYEQYF	TGTGCCAGCAGCCCCCAGGACAGAAACTACGAGCAGTACTTC
TRBJ2-7	TRBV27	.	.	CASSFQNSYEQYF	TGTGCCAGCAGTTTCCAAAACTCCTACGAGCAGTACTTC
TRBJ2-7	TRBV4-1	.	.	CASSHHSAGPSYEQYF	TGCGCCAGCAGCCATCATTCGGCAGGCCCCTCCTACGAGCAGTACTTC
TRBJ2-1	TRBV4-3	.	TRBD1	CASSQGTGTANNEQFF	TGCGCCAGCAGCCAAGGAACCGGGACAGCCAACAATGAGCAGTTCTTC
TRBJ1-1	TRBV15	.	.	CATSRAPGNTEAFF	TGTGCCACCAGCAGAGCCCCCGGGAACACTGAAGCTTTCTTT
TRBJ2-1	TRBV5-1	.	TRBD2	CASSPLRESNEQFF	TGCGCCAGCAGCCCCCTGCGGGAGTCCAATGAGCAGTTCTTC
TRBJ2-5	TRBV25-1	.	TRBD1	CASDRGKTQYF	TGTGCCAGCGACAGGGGAAAGACCCAGTACTTC
TRBJ1-3	TRBV28	once	.	CASSLGGDRNTIYF	TGTGCCAGCAGTTTAGGGGGGGACCGAAACACCATATATTTT
TRBJ2-7	TRBV29-1	.	.	CSVAWLNYEQYF	TGCAGCGTCGCCTGGCTTAACTACGAGCAGTACTTC
TRBJ1-1	TRBV29-1	.	.	CSGGRNTEAFF	TGCAGCGGAGGCAGAAACACTGAAGCTTTCTTT
TRBJ2-3	TRBV19	.	.	CASSTYPAPTASSPSTDTQYF	TGTGCCAGTAGTACCTACCCGGCCCCGACCGCTAGCAGCCCTAGCACAGATACGCAGTATTTT
TRBJ1-1	TRBV28	.	.	CASSLWAGEGNTEAFF	TGTGCCAGCAGTTTATGGGCAGGGGAGGGGAACACTGAAGCTTTCTTT
TRBJ1-2	TRBV29-1	.	.	CSVEGSTNYGYTF	TGCAGCGTTGAAGGGTCCACCAACTATGGCTACACCTTC
TRBJ1-4	TRBV6-6	.	.	CASSWVRLATNEKLFF	TGTGCCAGCAGCTGGGTCAGGCTCGCAACTAATGAAAAACTGTTTTTT
TRBJ1-2	TRBV19	few	.	CASSIGKSYNYGYTF	TGTGCCAGTAGTATAGGAAAATCCTATAACTATGGCTACACCTTC
TRBJ1-2	TRBV5-4	.	.	CASSFSGAPGYTF	TGTGCCAGCAGCTTCTCAGGGGCACCGGGCTACACCTTC
TRBJ1-1	TRBV9	.	.	CASSVGPRGGTEAFF	TGTGCCAGCAGCGTAGGGCCCAGGGGAGGGACTGAAGCTTTCTTT
TRBJ2-7	TRBV11-3	.	.	CASSFGYGEQYF	TGTGCCAGCAGCTTCGGGTACGGCGAGCAGTACTTC
TRBJ2-1	TRBV9	once	.	CASSVGRVNEQFF	TGTGCCAGCAGCGTAGGCAGGGTCAATGAGCAGTTCTTC
TRBJ2-7	TRBV4-1	.	.	CASSQEWPGIEQYF	TGCGCCAGCAGCCAAGAATGGCCGGGCATAGAGCAGTACTTC
TRBJ2-7	TRBV2	.	TRBD2	CASSSQLAGNYEQYF	TGTGCCAGCAGCTCCCAGCTAGCGGGAAACTACGAGCAGTACTTC
TRBJ2-1	TRBV7-9	.	.	CASSLGPSEQFF	TGTGCCAGCAGCTTAGGTCCTAGTGAGCAGTTCTTC
TRBJ2-5	TRBV27	.	.	CASSLDLRETQYF	TGTGCCAGCAGTTTAGATCTACGAGAGACCCAGTACTTC
TRBJ1-5	TRBV25-1	.	.	CASSEMGGNSNQPQHF	TGTGCCAGCAGTGAAATGGGGGGAAATAGCAATCAGCCCCAGCATTTT
TRBJ2-1	TRBV28	.	TRBD2	CASSLARSGGGVGEQFF	TGTGCCAGCAGTTTAGCCCGATCCGGGGGGGGAGTAGGTGAGCAGTTCTTC
TRBJ2-7	TRBV7-9	.	TRBD2	CASSLASGNYEQYF	TGTGCCAGCAGCTTAGCTAGCGGGAACTACGAGCAGTACTTC
TRBJ1-1	TRBV27	.	TRBD1	CASSLGQGRTEAFF	TGTGCCAGCAGTCTCGGACAGGGGAGAACTGAAGCTTTCTTT
TRBJ2-1	TRBV10-1	.	.	CASSEGRYNEQFF	TGCGCCAGCAGTGAGGGACGCTACAATGAGCAGTTCTTC
TRBJ1-3	TRBV25-1	.	TRBD1	CASSDRDSSGNTIYF	TGTGCCAGCAGTGACAGGGACAGCTCTGGAAACACCATATATTTT
TRBJ1-2	TRBV7-9	.	.	CASSLAAPDF	TGTGCCAGCAGCTTAGCAGCCCCAGACTTC
TRBJ2-7	TRBV19	.	.	CASSKLGSYEQYF	TGTGCCAGTAGTAAACTAGGTTCCTACGAGCAGTACTTC
TRBJ2-7	TRBV4-1	.	.	CASSQDPFTYEQYF	TGCGCCAGCAGCCAAGACCCTTTCACATACGAGCAGTACTTC
TRBJ1-4	TRBV9	.	.	CASSEGNEKLFF	TGTGCCAGCAGCGAGGGGAACGAAAAACTGTTTTTT
TRBJ2-6	TRBV21-1	.	.	CASSGRGRPGANVLTF	TGTGCCAGCAGCGGCAGGGGGCGTCCTGGGGCCAACGTCCTGACTTTC
TRBJ2-2	TRBV19	.	TRBD1	CASSIDGTGVTGELFF	TGTGCCAGTAGTATAGATGGGACAGGGGTCACCGGGGAGCTGTTTTTT
TRBJ2-3	TRBV11-3	.	.	CASSLVGRTDFLTDTQYF	TGTGCCAGCAGCTTAGTCGGACGCACTGACTTTTTGACAGATACGCAGTATTTT
TRBJ1-2	TRBV10-3	once	.	CAISESKGWGYTF	TGTGCCATCAGTGAGTCGAAGGGTTGGGGCTACACCTTC
TRBJ2-7	TRBV7-9	once	.	CASSLGQGGAPGQYF	TGTGCCAGCAGCTTAGGGCAGGGCGGGGCCCCCGGGCAGTACTTC
TRBJ2-7	TRBV25-1	.	TRBD1	CASSDTGQGGSYEQYF	TGTGCCAGCAGTGATACGGGACAGGGGGGATCCTACGAGCAGTACTTC
TRBJ2-3	TRBV21-1	.	.	CASSKTLSSGRTDTQYF	TGTGCCAGCAGCAAAACTTTGTCTAGCGGGCGCACAGATACGCAGTATTTT
TRBJ1-4	TRBV30	few	.	CAWSAAGAGEKLFF	TGTGCCTGGAGTGCTGCGGGAGCTGGTGAAAAACTGTTTTTT
TRBJ1-2	TRBV4-3	.	.	CASSQEWRQQYGYTF	TGCGCCAGCAGCCAAGAGTGGAGACAGCAATATGGCTACACCTTC
TRBJ2-7	TRBV19	.	TRBD2	CASSPGTSSHEQYF	TGTGCCAGTAGTCCCGGGACTAGCTCCCACGAGCAGTACTTC
TRBJ2-2	TRBV28	once	.	CASSHGHRGNTGELFF	TGTGCCAGCAGTCACGGACACCGGGGTAACACCGGGGAGCTGTTTTTT